The present T cell receptor (beta chain) was sequenced within a study of T cells in narcolepsy. General study points: Autoreactive clonotypes reportedly recurred in blood of same and different patients, not controls. Comparing one patient's CSF and blood CD4+ clonotypes highlighted HCRT- and TRIB2-specific autoreactive clonotypes.

In regard to this clone: Antigen specificity is unknown.

This CDR3 has 11 residues. Trimming took off 5 bases at V and 9 bases at J, with 10 bases between the two ends. Germline V gene lookup returns CDR1 MNHEY and CDR2 SMNVEV (reference sequence). Method: immunoSEQ multiplex PCR; TCRdb's copy keeps in-frame clones and lacks some. Altogether about 18,000 clones are present, about nine tenths being singletons, with the ten largest covering approximately 0.72%. The sample taken for sequencing was memory (CD45RA-) CD4+ T cells from blood. The clonotype comes from a human donor in good health. This chain connects TRBV27 to TRBJ1-2; TRBD1 might be the D (5 bases). DNA of the CDR3: TGTGCCAGCAGTAACAGACAGAGCTACACCTTC. This encodes CASSNRQSYTF.